Each of the 18 T cell receptor beta chains below was sequenced from the same sample in a study of OX40 agonist ivuxolimab in advanced cancers. Clones were read by immunoSEQ multiplex PCR, and TCRdb kept only the in-frame ones, dropping some. There are some 60,000 clones in the sample; 85% to 90% occur only once, and around 3.6% lies in the top ten. The source was CD4+ or CD8+ T cells sorted from blood, collected in a trial of the OX40 agonist ivuxolimab. The receptor source for this set is an adult with an advanced solid tumor such as melanoma, head and neck, liver or kidney cancer.

The chain combines TRBV6-6 with TRBJ1-1; D not certain. V dropped 4 bases and J dropped 3 bases, with 12 bases sitting between them. This CDR3 spans 14 amino acids. CDR1 is MNHNY and CDR2 is SVGAGI in the germline V gene (reference sequence). The DNA of the CDR3 is TGTGCCAGCAGTTTCAACCGGGCAGACACTGAAGCTTTCTTT. It yields the protein CASSFNRADTEAFF.

The V and J genes are TRBV11-3 and TRBJ2-7, with no clear D. Germline loops: CDR1 SGHNT, CDR2 YENEEA. V lost 0 bases and J lost 4, with 4 bases in between. This CDR3 spans 12 amino acids. In DNA, the CDR3 is TGTGCCAGCAGCTTAGACAGGTACGAGCAGTACTTC. Protein product: CASSLDRYEQYF.

V and J are TRBV7-2 and TRBJ1-1; perhaps TRBD1 as D (5 bases). Per germline, CDR1 SGHTA and CDR2 FQGNSA. V was shortened by 5 bases and J by 11 bases, with 18 bases between the two germline ends. The CDR3 is 13 amino acids. The CDR3, as DNA: TGTGCCAGCAGCCCAGGGTGGGGTTGGGAGGCTTTCTTT. Translation: CASSPGWGWEAFF.

The genes are TRBV7-3 and TRBJ2-3; TRBD2 agrees at 9 bases. CDR1 is SGHTA and CDR2 is FQGTGA in the germline V gene. Trimming cost V 4 bases and J 1 base; bases outside gene matches: 3. The CDR3 totals 15 residues. The CDR3, as DNA: TGTGCCAGCAGCTCCTTAGCGGGGGGCACAGATACGCAGTATTTT. This translates into CASSSLAGGTDTQYF.

The chain links TRBV7-2 to TRBJ1-6; 7 bases agree with TRBD1. V lost 4 bases and J lost 8; bases outside the gene matches: 8. Germline CDR1 and CDR2: SGHTA and FQGNSA. The CDR3 extends over 15 amino acids. CDR3 in DNA: TGTGCCAGCAGCTCTAGACAGGGTAGGGATTCACCCCTCCACTTT. Protein: CASSSRQGRDSPLHF.

The chain combines TRBV5-1 with TRBJ1-4, with 11 bases fitting TRBD1. The CDR3 sequence is 18 residues long. Germline assignment: CDR1 SGHRS and CDR2 YFSETQ. Unmatched junction bases numbered 7, after V lost 3 bases and J lost 0 bases. The CDR3, as DNA: TGCGCCAGCAGCTCCGGGACAGGGGGGGTCGCAACTAATGAAAAACTGTTTTTT. Protein product: CASSSGTGGVATNEKLFF.

The rearrangement links TRBV5-1 to TRBJ2-3, with D possibly matching TRBD2 (7 bases). Trimming stripped 4 bases from V and 1 base from J, with 22 bases between. Germline CDR1 reads SGHRS; CDR2 reads YFSETQ. The CDR3 runs to 18 residues. For the CDR3, the DNA is TGCGCCAGCAGCCTTGGAGTGCGGGGGACACTACGCACAGATACGCAGTATTTT. Its translation: CASSLGVRGTLRTDTQYF.

The chain combines TRBV5-1 with TRBJ2-5; TRBD1 or TRBD2 may be the D gene (6 bases each). CDR1 and CDR2 (germline): SGHRS, YFSETQ. The CDR3 totals 14 residues. V was cut by 4 bases and J by 7 bases, with 17 bases left in between. CDR3 sequence: CASSGGTNLGTQYF. The CDR3 nucleotides read TGCGCCAGCAGCGGCGGGACAAATCTAGGGACCCAGTACTTC. Using reference TRBV5-1 and TRBJ2-5 for the parts outside the CDR3, the full variable domain is KAGVTQTPRYLIKTRGQQVTLSCSPISGHRSVSWYQQTPGQGLQFLFEYFSETQRNKGNFPGRFSGRQFSNSRSEMNVSTLELGDSALYLCASSGGTNLGTQYFGPGTRLLVL.

The chain uses TRBV5-4 and TRBJ1-3; 7 bases match TRBD1. CDR1 and CDR2 (germline): SGHNT, YYREEE (reference sequence). The trim removed 2 bases at V and 2 bases at J, leaving 4 bases unmatched. This CDR3 has 15 amino acids. CDR3 protein: CASSLDQGAGNTIYF. In DNA form, the CDR3 reads TGTGCCAGCAGCTTAGACCAGGGGGCTGGAAACACCATATATTTT.

The CDR3 reads CASSQASGGPQETQYF. CDR3 nucleotide sequence: TGTGCCAGCAGCCAAGCTAGCGGGGGGCCCCAAGAGACCCAGTACTTC. This chain uses TRBV4-2 with TRBJ2-5, with TRBD2 matching over 11 bases. This CDR3 has 16 amino acids. The junction had 2 bases not matched to a gene; V was cut back by 1 base and J by 1 base. Germline CDR1 reads LGHNA; CDR2 reads YNFKEQ.

V usage is TRBV18 and J usage is TRBJ1-2; D not resolved. The CDR3 contains 16 residues. V lost 0 bases and J lost 2, with 13 bases in between. Germline V lookup: CDR1 KGHSH, CDR2 LQKENI. The CDR3 is CASSPPSARGNYGYTF. CDR3 nucleotides: TGTGCCAGCTCACCACCTTCAGCTCGGGGAAACTATGGCTACACCTTC.

The chain is built from TRBV28 and TRBJ2-7; D gene unclear. V dropped 2 bases and J dropped 2 bases, with 7 bases sitting between them. The CDR3 is made up of 13 amino acids. Germline V gives CDR1 MDHEN, CDR2 SYDVKM. CDR3 protein: CASSLVGPYEQYF. The CDR3 coding sequence is TGTGCCAGCAGTTTAGTGGGCCCCTACGAGCAGTACTTC.

The chain combines TRBV5-8 with TRBJ1-5, with D possibly TRBD1 on 5 matching bases. Trimming cost V 5 bases and J 6 bases, with 15 bases left between them. CDR3 length: 14 residues. The V gene's germline CDR1 is SGHTS and CDR2 YDEGEE. The CDR3 spells CASSYRRRGQPQHF. The CDR3 coding sequence is TGTGCCAGCAGTTACAGGCGGCGGGGTCAGCCCCAGCATTTT. Full variable domain (missing parts from reference TRBV5-8 and TRBJ1-5): EAGVTQSPTHLIKTRGQQATLRCSPISGHTSVYWYQQALGLGLQFLLWYDEGEERNRGNFPPRFSGRQFPNYSSELNVNALELEDSALYLCASSYRRRGQPQHFGDGTRLSIL.

The chain is built from TRBV2 and TRBJ1-2, with D possibly matching TRBD1 (6 bases). From germline, CDR1 is SNHLY and CDR2 FYNNEI. V was pared by 6 bases and J by 3 bases, with 11 bases between. This CDR3 comprises 13 residues. Here the CDR3 reads CASSIQGDYGYTF. The DNA for the CDR3 is TGTGCCAGCAGCATACAGGGAGACTATGGCTACACCTTC.

The rearrangement links TRBV12-5 to TRBJ2-5; the D gene is possibly TRBD2 (5 bases). The V end was cut by 0 bases, the J end by 0 bases, with 11 bases between. Germline lookup yields CDR1 LGHNT and CDR2 FRNRAP. The CDR3 has 16 residues. CDR3 residues: CASGLVLGVYQETQYF. The CDR3 nucleotides are TGTGCTAGTGGTTTGGTACTCGGGGTATACCAAGAGACCCAGTACTTC. Full variable domain (outside the CDR3, taken from reference TRBV12-5 and TRBJ2-5): DARVTQTPRHKVTEMGQEVTMRCQPILGHNTVFWYRQTMMQGLELLAYFRNRAPLDDSGMPKDRFSAEMPDATLATLKIQPSEPRDSAVYFCASGLVLGVYQETQYFGPGTRLLVL.

The CDR3 loop is CASSYRGGWLTEAFF. The CDR3, as DNA: TGTGCCAGCAGCTACCGAGGGGGCTGGTTGACTGAAGCTTTCTTT. This chain links TRBV28 with TRBJ1-1, with 7 bases matching TRBD1. The CDR3 extends over 15 amino acids. Trimming removed 6 bases from V and 5 bases from J; junction bases left unmatched: 12. The germline V gene encodes CDR1 MDHEN and CDR2 SYDVKM.

This rearrangement joins TRBV15 to TRBJ1-6; D remains ambiguous. The CDR3 spans 17 residues. Deletions cut 0 bases from V and 8 bases from J, with 17 bases between. The V gene's germline CDR1 is LNHNV and CDR2 YYDKDF (reference sequence). The CDR3 loop is CATSRDYNLAEDSPLHF. In nucleotides, the CDR3 is TGTGCCACCAGCAGAGATTATAACCTGGCGGAGGATTCACCCCTCCACTTT.

Of note for this clone: Other DNA sequences from this sample encode an identical CDR3 as well. The chain couples TRBV7-7 to TRBJ2-7; D possibly uses TRBD1 or TRBD2 (5 bases each). Germline CDR1 SSHAT, CDR2 FNYEAQ (reference sequence). The CDR3 extends over 13 amino acids. V was cut by 1 base and J by 4 bases, with 8 bases left in between. The CDR3 protein is CASSLDGGYEQYF. The CDR3 nucleotides are TGTGCCAGCAGCTTAGATGGGGGATACGAGCAGTACTTC.